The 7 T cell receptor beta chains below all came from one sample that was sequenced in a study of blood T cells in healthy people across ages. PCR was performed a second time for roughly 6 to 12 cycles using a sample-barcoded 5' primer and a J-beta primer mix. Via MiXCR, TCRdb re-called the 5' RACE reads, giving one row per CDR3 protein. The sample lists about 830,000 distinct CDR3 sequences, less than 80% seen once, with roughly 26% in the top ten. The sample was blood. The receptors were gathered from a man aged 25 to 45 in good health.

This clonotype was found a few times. As DNA, the CDR3 is TGTGCCAGCAGTTTTATCACCAATTTCAGGGGTGAGCAGTTCTTC. Translated, it gives CASSFITNFRGEQFF. V is TRBV12-3 or TRBV12-4 and J is TRBJ2-1; a possible D gene is TRBD1 (6 bases). This CDR3 comprises 15 residues. The V end lost 3 bases, the J end lost 9 bases, and 18 bases lay between the germline ends.

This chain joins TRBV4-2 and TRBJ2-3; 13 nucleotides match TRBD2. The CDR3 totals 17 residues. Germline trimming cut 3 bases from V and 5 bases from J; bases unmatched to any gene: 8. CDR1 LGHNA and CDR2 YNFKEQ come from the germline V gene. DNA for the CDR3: TGTGCCAGCAGCCAGGAACTAGCGGGGGGGCGGGGAGATACGCAGTATTTT. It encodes CASSQELAGGRGDTQYF.

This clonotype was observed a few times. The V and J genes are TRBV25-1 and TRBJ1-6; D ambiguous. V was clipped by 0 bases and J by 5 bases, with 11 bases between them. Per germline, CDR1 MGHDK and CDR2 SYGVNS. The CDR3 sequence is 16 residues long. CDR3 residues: CASSEYSGPNNSPLHF. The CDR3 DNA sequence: TGTGCCAGCAGTGAATATTCCGGGCCGAATAATTCACCCCTCCACTTT.

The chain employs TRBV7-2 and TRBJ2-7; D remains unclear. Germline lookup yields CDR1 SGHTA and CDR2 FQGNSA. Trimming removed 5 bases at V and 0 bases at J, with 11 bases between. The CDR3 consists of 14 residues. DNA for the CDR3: TGTGCCAGCAGCAACCGACTCTCCTCCTACGAGCAGTACTTC. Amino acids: CASSNRLSSYEQYF.

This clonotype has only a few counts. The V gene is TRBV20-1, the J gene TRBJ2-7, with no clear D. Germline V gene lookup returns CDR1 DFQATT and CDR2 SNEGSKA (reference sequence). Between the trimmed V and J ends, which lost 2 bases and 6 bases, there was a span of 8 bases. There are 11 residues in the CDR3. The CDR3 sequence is CSARQAGEQYF. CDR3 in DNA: TGCAGTGCTAGACAAGCTGGCGAGCAGTACTTC.

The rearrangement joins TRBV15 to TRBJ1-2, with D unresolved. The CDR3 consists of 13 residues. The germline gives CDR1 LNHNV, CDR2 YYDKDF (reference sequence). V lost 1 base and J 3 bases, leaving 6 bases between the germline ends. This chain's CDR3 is CATSRVLDYGYTF. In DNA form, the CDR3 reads TGTGCCACCAGCAGAGTCCTAGACTATGGCTACACCTTC. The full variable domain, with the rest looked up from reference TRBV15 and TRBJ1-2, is DAMVIQNPRYQVTQFGKPVTLSCSQTLNHNVMYWYQQKSSQAPKLLFHYYDKDFNNEADTPDNFQSRRPNTSFCFLDIRSPGLGDTAMYLCATSRVLDYGYTFGSGTRLTVV.

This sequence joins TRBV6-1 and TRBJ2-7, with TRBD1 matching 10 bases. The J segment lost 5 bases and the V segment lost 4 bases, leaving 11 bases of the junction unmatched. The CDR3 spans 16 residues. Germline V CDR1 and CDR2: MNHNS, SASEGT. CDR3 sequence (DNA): TGTGCCAGCAGTGGCCCTGCGGGACAGGGGCTCCACGAGCAGTACTTC. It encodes CASSGPAGQGLHEQYF.